Sequencing of this T cell receptor beta chain was carried out in a study of control samples from healthy donors and cancer patients. The CDR3 contains 18 residues. Trimming took off 6 bases at V and 3 bases at J, with 27 bases between the two ends. Germline V gene sequence: CDR1 MDHEN, CDR2 SYDVKM. This clone was seen a handful of times. Assay used: immunoSEQ multiplex PCR; TCRdb lists only in-frame clones, some missing. The sample has under 75,000 clones, roughly 85% seen once. Sequenced material: blood. The source of this sequence is a man aged 35 to 55 in good health. V is TRBV28 and J is TRBJ2-7; weak D call: TRBD1 (5 bases). CDR3 DNA sequence: TGTGCCAGCAGCTATATAATAATTACAGGTTCAAGGGTCTACGAGCAGTACTTC. The encoded protein is CASSYIIITGSRVYEQYF.